This TCR beta chain was sequenced during a study of cytomegalovirus exposure and HLA in healthy donors. Study details: Earlier results showed roughly 120 million unique TCR beta sequences derived from 150 million to 200 million T cells.

Comment on this clone: Antigen specificity is unknown.

Germline V gene data show CDR1 as SQVTM and CDR2 as ANQGSEA. This CDR3 spans 13 amino acids. Trimming left V 1 base short and J 8 bases short, with 12 bases between. Findings of the study overall: Associated with cytomegalovirus, according to the listing, were 150 to 200 TCR beta chains.

PCR used 60 Vbeta primers and 13 Jbeta primers. Using immunoSEQ multiplex PCR, the repertoire was profiled, and TCRdb retains in-frame clones only, with some absent. This repertoire comprises 100,000 to 150,000 clones; its ten largest clones make up about 2.5%. This rearrangement joins TRBV29-1 to TRBJ2-4; possible D gene TRBD1, 6 bases. Input material: PBMCs. The clonotype comes from a man between 25 and 39 years old in good health and CMV-seronegative. The CDR3 here is CSVEVGQGHIQYF. DNA for the CDR3: TGCAGCGTTGAAGTTGGGCAGGGGCACATTCAGTACTTC.